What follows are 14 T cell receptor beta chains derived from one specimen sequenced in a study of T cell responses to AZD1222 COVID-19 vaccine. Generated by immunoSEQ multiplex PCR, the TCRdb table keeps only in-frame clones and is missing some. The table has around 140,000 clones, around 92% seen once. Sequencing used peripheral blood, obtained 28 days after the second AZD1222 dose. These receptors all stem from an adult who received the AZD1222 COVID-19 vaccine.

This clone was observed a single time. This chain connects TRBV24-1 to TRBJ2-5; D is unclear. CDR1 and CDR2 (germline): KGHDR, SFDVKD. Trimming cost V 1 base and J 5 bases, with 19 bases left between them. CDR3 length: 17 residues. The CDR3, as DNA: TGTGCCACCAGTGATTTTGTGGAGTTGTTGGGGATGGAGACCCAGTACTTC. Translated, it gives CATSDFVELLGMETQYF.

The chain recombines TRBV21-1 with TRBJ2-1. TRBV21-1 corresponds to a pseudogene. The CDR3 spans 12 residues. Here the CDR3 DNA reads TGTGCCAGCAGCAAGGACTACAATGAGCAGTTCTTC. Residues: CASSKDYNEQFF.

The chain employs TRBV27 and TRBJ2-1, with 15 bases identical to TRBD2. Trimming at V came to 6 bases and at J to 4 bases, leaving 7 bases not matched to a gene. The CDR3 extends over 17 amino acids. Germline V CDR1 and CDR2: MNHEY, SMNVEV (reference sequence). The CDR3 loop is CASRPGLAGGLYNEQFF. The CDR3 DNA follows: TGTGCCAGCAGGCCGGGACTAGCGGGAGGCCTTTACAATGAGCAGTTCTTC.

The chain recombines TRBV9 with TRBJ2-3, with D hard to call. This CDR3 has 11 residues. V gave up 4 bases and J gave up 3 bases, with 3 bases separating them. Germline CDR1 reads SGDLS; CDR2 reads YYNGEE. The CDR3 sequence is CASSITDTQYF. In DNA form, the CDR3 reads TGTGCCAGCAGCATAACAGATACGCAGTATTTT. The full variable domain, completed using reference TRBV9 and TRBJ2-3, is DSGVTQTPKHLITATGQRVTLRCSPRSGDLSVYWYQQSLDQGLQFLIQYYNGEERAKGNILERFSAQQFPDLHSELNLSSLELGDSALYFCASSITDTQYFGPGTRLTVL.

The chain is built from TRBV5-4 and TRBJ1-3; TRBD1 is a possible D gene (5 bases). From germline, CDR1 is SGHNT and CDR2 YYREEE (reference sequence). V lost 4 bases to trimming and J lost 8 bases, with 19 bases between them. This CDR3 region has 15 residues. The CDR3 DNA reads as TGTGCCAGCAGCATGGCAGGGCGACGTGCGGACACCATATATTTT. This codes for CASSMAGRRADTIYF.

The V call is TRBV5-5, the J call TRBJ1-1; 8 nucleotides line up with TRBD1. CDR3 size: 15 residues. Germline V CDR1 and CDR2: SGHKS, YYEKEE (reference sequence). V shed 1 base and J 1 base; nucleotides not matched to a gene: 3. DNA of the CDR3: TGTGCCAGCAGCTTGCGACAGGGGACGAACACTGAAGCTTTCTTT. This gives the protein CASSLRQGTNTEAFF.

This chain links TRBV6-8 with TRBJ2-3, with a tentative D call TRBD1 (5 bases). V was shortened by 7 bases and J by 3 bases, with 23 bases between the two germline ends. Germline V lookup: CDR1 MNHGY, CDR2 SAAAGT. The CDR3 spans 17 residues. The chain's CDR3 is CASIDPSTAAYTDTQYF. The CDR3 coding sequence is TGTGCCAGCATAGATCCCTCGACAGCCGCATATACAGATACGCAGTATTTT.

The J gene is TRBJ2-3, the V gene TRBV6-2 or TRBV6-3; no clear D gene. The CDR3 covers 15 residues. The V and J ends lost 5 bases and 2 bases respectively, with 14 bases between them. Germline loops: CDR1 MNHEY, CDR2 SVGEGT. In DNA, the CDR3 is TGTGCCAGCAGTACCCCCAAGGCGAACACAGATACGCAGTATTTT. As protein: CASSTPKANTDTQYF.

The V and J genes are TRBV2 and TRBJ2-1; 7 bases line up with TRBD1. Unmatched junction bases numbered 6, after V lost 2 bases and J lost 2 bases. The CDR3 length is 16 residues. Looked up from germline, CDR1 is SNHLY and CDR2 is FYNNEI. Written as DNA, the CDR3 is TGTGCCAGCAGTGAAAGCGCGACAGGGACCTACAATGAGCAGTTCTTC. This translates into CASSESATGTYNEQFF. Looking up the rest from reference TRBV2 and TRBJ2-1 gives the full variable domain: EPEVTQTPSHQVTQMGQEVILRCVPISNHLYFYWYRQILGQKVEFLVSFYNNEISEKSEIFDDQFSVERPDGSNFTLKIRSTKLEDSAMYFCASSESATGTYNEQFFGPGTRLTVL.

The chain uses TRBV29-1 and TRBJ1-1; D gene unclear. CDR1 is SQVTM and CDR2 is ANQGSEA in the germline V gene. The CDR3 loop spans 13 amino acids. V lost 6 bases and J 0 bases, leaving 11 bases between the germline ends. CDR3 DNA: TGCAGCGTAATACGGGCCTTGAACACTGAAGCTTTCTTT. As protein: CSVIRALNTEAFF.

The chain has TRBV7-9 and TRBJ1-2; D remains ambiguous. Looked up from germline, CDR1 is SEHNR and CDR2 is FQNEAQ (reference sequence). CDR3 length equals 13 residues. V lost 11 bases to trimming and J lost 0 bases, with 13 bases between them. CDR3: CAGRAVANYGYTF. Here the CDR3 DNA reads TGTGCCGGCCGCGCAGTAGCTAACTATGGCTACACCTTC.

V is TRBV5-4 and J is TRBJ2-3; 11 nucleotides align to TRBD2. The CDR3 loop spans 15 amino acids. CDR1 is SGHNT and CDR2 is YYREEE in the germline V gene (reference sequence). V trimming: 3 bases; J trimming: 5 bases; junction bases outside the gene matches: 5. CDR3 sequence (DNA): TGTGCCAGCAGCTCCGGGACTAGCGGAGGAGATACGCAGTATTTT. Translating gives CASSSGTSGGDTQYF.

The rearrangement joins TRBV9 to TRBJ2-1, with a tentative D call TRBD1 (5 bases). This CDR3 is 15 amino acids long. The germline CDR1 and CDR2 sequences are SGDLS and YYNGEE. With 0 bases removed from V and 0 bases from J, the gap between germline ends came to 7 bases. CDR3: CASSVGQSSYNEQFF. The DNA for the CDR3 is TGTGCCAGCAGCGTAGGACAGAGCTCCTACAATGAGCAGTTCTTC.

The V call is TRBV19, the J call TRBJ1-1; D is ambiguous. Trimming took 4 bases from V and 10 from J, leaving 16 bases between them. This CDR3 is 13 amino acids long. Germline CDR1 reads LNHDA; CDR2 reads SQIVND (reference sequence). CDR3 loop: CASSNQDRELAFF. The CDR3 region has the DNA TGTGCCAGTAGTAACCAGGATCGGGAGCTAGCTTTCTTT.